What follows is one T cell receptor beta chain and its context. Its antigen is unidentified. The study pooled second doses at about 4 or about 12 weeks. TCRdb's copy holds only in-frame clones and misses some; the assay was immunoSEQ multiplex PCR. The sample shows around 140,000 clones, approximately 91% of them seen only once. CDR3 size: 13 residues. In germline, CDR1 is LGHDT, CDR2 YNNKEL (reference sequence). Trimming cost V 4 bases and J 4 bases, with 10 bases left between them. This sample was included in a study of T cell responses to AZD1222 COVID-19 vaccine. Whole-study findings and limits: Nearly half of unique spike-specific TCRs reportedly avoided B.1.351 and B.1.1.7 mutated regions.

This receptor was taken from an adult who received the AZD1222 COVID-19 vaccine. Material: peripheral blood, obtained 28 days after the second AZD1222 dose. The chain is built from TRBV3-1 (or the pseudogene TRBV3-2) and TRBJ2-5; weak D call: TRBD2 (6 bases). The CDR3 sequence: CASSPRLGETQYF. The CDR3 DNA sequence: TGTGCCAGCAGCCCCCGACTAGGAGAGACCCAGTACTTC.